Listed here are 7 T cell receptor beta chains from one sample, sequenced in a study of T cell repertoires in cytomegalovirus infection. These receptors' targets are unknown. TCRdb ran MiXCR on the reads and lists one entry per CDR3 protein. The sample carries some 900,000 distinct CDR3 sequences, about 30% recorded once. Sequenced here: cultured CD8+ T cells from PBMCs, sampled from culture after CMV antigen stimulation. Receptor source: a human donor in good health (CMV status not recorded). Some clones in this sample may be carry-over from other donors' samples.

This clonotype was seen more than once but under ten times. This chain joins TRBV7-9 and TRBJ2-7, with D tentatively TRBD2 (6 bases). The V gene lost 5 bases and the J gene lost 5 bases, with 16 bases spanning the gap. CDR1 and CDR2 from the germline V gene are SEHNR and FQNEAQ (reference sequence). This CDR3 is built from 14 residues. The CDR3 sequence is CASSLGGVGNEQYF. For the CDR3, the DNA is TGTGCCAGCAGCCTCGGCGGGGTGGGAAACGAGCAGTACTTC.

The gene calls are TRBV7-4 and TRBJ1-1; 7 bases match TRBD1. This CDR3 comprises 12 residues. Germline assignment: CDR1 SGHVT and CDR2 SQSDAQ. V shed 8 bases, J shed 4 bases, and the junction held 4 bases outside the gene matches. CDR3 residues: CASHTGVTEAFF. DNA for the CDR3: TGTGCCAGCCATACAGGGGTCACTGAAGCTTTCTTT.

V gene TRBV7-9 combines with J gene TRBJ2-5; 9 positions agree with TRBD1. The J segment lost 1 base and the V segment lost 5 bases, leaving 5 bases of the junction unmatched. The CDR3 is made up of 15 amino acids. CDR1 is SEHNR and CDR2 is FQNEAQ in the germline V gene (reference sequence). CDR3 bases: TGTGCCAGCAGCCCCACGACAGGGGGCCAAGAGACCCAGTACTTC. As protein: CASSPTTGGQETQYF.

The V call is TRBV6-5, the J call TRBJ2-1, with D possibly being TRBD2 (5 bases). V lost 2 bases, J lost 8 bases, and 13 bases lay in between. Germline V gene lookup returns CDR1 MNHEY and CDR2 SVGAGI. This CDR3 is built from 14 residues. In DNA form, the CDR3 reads TGTGCCAGCAGTTACGGGAGAATTGACGATGAGCAGTTCTTC. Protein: CASSYGRIDDEQFF.

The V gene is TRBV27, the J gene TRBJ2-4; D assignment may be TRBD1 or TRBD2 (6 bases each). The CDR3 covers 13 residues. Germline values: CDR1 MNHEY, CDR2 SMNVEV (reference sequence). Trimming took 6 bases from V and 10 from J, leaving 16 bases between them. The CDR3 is CASSWGADSIQYF. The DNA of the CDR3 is TGTGCCAGCAGCTGGGGGGCGGATTCTATTCAGTACTTC.

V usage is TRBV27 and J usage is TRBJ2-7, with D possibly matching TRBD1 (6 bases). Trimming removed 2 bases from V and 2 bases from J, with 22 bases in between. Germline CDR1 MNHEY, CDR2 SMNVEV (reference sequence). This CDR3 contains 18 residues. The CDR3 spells CASSLLHRTVPTPYEQYV. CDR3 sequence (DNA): TGTGCCAGCAGTTTACTTCACAGGACAGTGCCTACCCCCTACGAGCAGTACGTC.

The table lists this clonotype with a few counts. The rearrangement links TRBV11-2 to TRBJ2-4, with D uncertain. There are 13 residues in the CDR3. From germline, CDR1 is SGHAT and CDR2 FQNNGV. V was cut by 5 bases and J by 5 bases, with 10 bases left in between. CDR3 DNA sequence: TGTGCCAGCAGCGGTATTAACGAAAACATTCAGTACTTC. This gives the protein CASSGINENIQYF.